This T cell receptor (beta chain) came from a study of blood T cells in healthy people across ages. Overall study: Per two T cells, template switching captured roughly one barcoded beta molecule.

This clonotype came up a few times. Its antigen is as yet unknown. Germline CDR1 DFQATT, CDR2 SNEGSKA (reference sequence). The CDR3 spans 14 residues. The V and J ends lost 3 bases and 0 bases, in that order; junction bases with no gene match: 1. Findings and caveats of the study: Diversity estimates from one million T cells were considered underestimates.

Through a sample-barcoded 5' primer and a J-beta primer mix, a second PCR was run for 7 to 11 cycles. TCRdb re-called the 5' RACE reads with MiXCR, one entry per CDR3 protein. The repertoire holds about a million distinct CDR3 sequences, under 50% seen once, with 13% in the top ten. The sequence was collected from a man aged 25 to 40 in good health. The chain combines TRBV20-1 with TRBJ2-2, with 7 bases aligning to TRBD2. The sequenced sample consisted of blood. The CDR3 loop is CSASRGANTGELFF. In DNA, the CDR3 is TGCAGTGCTAGCCGGGGGGCGAACACCGGGGAGCTGTTTTTT.